The entry that follows covers one T cell receptor beta chain sequence. The antigen this receptor binds is unknown. The input lacks base qualities; no much larger clone sits a single base away. Hyperthyroidism patients were aged 18 to 65 years and newly diagnosed, with disease duration of less than 2 months. The study excluded patients with uncontrolled infections, other autoimmune diseases, pregnancy or lactation. Diagnoses were based on clinical symptoms, serum thyroxine and TRAb, thyroid ultrasound and orbital computed tomography. Blood from progressor patients was collected at the time of first diagnosis with hyperthyroidism, before any ophthalmopathy symptoms had appeared. PBMCs were separated from 10 ml of fresh peripheral blood using Ficoll-Paque density gradient centrifugation. Patients classed as progressors first received a Graves' hyperthyroidism diagnosis and then went on to develop ophthalmopathy during follow-up. Trizol reagent was used to extract total RNA, and RNA quality was then checked on an Agilent 2100 Bioanalyzer.

Amplification of TCR beta CDR3 regions was carried out from RNA transcripts. The TCR CDR3 was subjected to a first round of RT-PCR using the HTBI primer set and the Qiagen OneStep RT-PCR kit. A second multiplex PCR round built the libraries, followed by size selection and purification. The libraries were sequenced on an Illumina HiSeq2000 using paired-end 100 bp reads. In the source study's methods: SOAPnuke was used to process the raw data, with reads discarded if the reads contained adapters or uncalled bases, had a mean Phred below 15, or lacked an exact constant-primer or identifier match. COPE v1.2.5 was used to merge the high-quality paired reads, and each unique nucleotide sequence was defined as a clonotype. Clonotypes were aligned to IMGT TRBV, TRBD and TRBJ reference segments using MiTCR v1.1. Analysis was restricted to V-J combinations with a frequency above 0.0001, which covered approximately 99% of repertoires. A TCS score was defined as the ratio of F50 (clonal expansion) to E x V (chaos), with BLOSUM62-based TCRdist applied between CDR3 peptides within each V-J. Welch's t-statistics and random forest reduced just over 500 V-J features to roughly 13, which were used in a naive Bayes classifier (R e1071). TCRdb's own reprocessing of the public reads used fastp at Q25 and MiXCR and kept productive beta chains. Identical CDR3 proteins give one entry, which carries the most common genes and DNA. TCRdb assigned the V and J calls; the authors' analysis was not used. The table for this sample lists 250,000 or so distinct CDR3 sequences; approximately 14% of them were counted only once. The top ten clonotypes cover 30% to 35% of the sample.

According to the germline V gene (reference sequence), CDR1 reads DFQATT and CDR2 reads SNEGSKA. Taken from cysteine to phenylalanine, the CDR3 has 12 residues. CDR3 DNA is the only sequence kept; it has 36 bases, read in frame from the first base. The germline V and J ends show losses of 6 bases and 2 bases respectively, and no gene match explains 4 bases of the junction. This sample is part of a study of T cells in Graves' hyperthyroidism and ophthalmopathy (dated by TCRdb to about 2019). A note on the overall study: Peripheral blood was collected at initial diagnosis, before any treatment. TCR V-J signatures able to tell the groups apart were searched for in a discovery cohort of 100 patients, of whom fewer than 45 had Graves' ophthalmopathy and about 60 had stable Graves' hyperthyroidism. Prospective prediction of ophthalmopathy was tested in an independent validation cohort consisting of under 20 hyperthyroidism patients and around 16 patients who later progressed to ophthalmopathy. The 80 to 100 discovery patients were randomly divided into training and test sets at a 7:3 ratio. In addition, the study compared T-cell repertoires in thyroid tissue and in blood from about 6 Graves' hyperthyroidism patients. Following sampling, methimazole starting at 30 mg daily was given to hyperthyroidism patients, and high-dose intravenous methylprednisolone was given to ophthalmopathy patients. The paper describes TCR Vbeta CDR3 sequencing of 135 peripheral blood samples, made up of 40 to 45 ophthalmopathy patients, roughly 72 hyperthyroidism patients and about 17 progressor patients.

Findings and caveats that apply to the study as a whole: During validation, the model predicted progression to ophthalmopathy a median of around six months ahead of onset, with almost 71% sensitivity and 72.22% specificity. Sample size was not statistically predetermined, and investigators were not blinded to group allocation. A 13 V-J signature model separated ophthalmopathy from stable hyperthyroidism, with roughly 88% sensitivity and approximately 81% specificity in cross-validation and 80%/75% in testing. Most expanded thyroid clonotypes (frequency above 0.001) were also found in blood, which suggests that blood repertoires may mirror thyroid immune responses.

Material: blood. The clonotype comes from a woman between 50 and 59 years old with Graves' hyperthyroidism that later progressed to Graves' ophthalmopathy. Recombination joined TRBV20-1 with TRBJ2-7; TRBD2 agrees with 7 junctional bases. The sequenced DNA: TGCAGTGCCCCTACTAGCGCCTACGAGCAGTACTTC. Its product reads: CSAPTSAYEQYF.